These 10 T cell receptor beta chains were all obtained from the same sample, sequenced in a study of cytomegalovirus exposure and HLA in healthy donors. The study ran its PCR with 60 Vbeta and 13 Jbeta primers. Assay used: immunoSEQ multiplex PCR; TCRdb lists only in-frame clones, some missing. Among some 71,000 clones listed, about 70% were seen once. Sequencing was done on a sample of PBMCs. The receptors were sampled from a young man in good health and CMV-seronegative.

V usage is TRBV12-1 and J usage is TRBJ1-1; the tabulated D call, TRBD1, remains unverified against the DNA. TRBV12-1 is tagged as a pseudogene. This CDR3 spans 15 amino acids. The CDR3 protein is CASSLGGRRNTEAFF. CDR3 in DNA: TGTGCCAGCAGCCTTGGGGGCAGGCGGAACACTGAAGCTTTCTTT.

The chain is built from TRBV7-9 and TRBJ1-5, with D unclear. Germline V gene sequence: CDR1 SEHNR, CDR2 FQNEAQ (reference sequence). Trimming cost V 1 base and J 6 bases, with 7 bases left between them. The CDR3 sequence is 13 residues long. In DNA form, the CDR3 reads TGTGCCAGCAGCTTAGTGGAGAGTCAGCCCCAGCATTTT. It codes for CASSLVESQPQHF.

J is TRBJ2-3 and V is TRBV19, with a possible D match to TRBD2 (6 bases). Trimming removed 4 bases at V and 1 base at J, with 9 bases between. The CDR3 has 14 residues. Germline CDR1 LNHDA, CDR2 SQIVND (reference sequence). The CDR3 nucleotides read TGTGCCAGTAGTAGACCGGGGGGCACAGATACGCAGTATTTT. It encodes CASSRPGGTDTQYF. The complete variable domain, with remaining parts taken from reference TRBV19 and TRBJ2-3, reads DGGITQSPKYLFRKEGQNVTLSCEQNLNHDAMYWYRQDPGQGLRLIYYSQIVNDFQKGDIAEGYSVSREKKESFPLTVTSAQKNPTAFYLCASSRPGGTDTQYFGPGTRLTVL.

The gene calls are TRBV7-8 and TRBJ2-2; no reliable D call. There are 16 residues in the CDR3. V lost 3 bases and J 1 base, leaving 12 bases between the germline ends. CDR1 SGHVS and CDR2 FQNEAQ come from the germline V gene. CDR3 region: CASSFVAVKNTGELFF. CDR3 nucleotide sequence: TGTGCCAGCAGCTTCGTGGCAGTTAAGAACACCGGGGAGCTGTTTTTT. Looking up the rest from reference TRBV7-8 and TRBJ2-2 gives the full variable domain: GAGVSQSPRYKVAKRGQDVALRCDPISGHVSLFWYQQALGQGPEFLTYFQNEAQLDKSGLPSDRFFAERPEGSVSTLKIQRTQQEDSAVYLCASSFVAVKNTGELFFGEGSRLTVL.

This sequence joins TRBV11-2 and TRBJ1-1; possible D gene TRBD1, 6 bases. The CDR3 contains 15 residues. Trimming removed 0 bases from V and 7 bases from J, with 15 bases in between. Germline CDR1 is SGHAT and CDR2 is FQNNGV. CDR3 amino acids: CASSLDFQQGIEAFF. The CDR3 DNA is TGTGCCAGCAGCTTAGACTTCCAACAGGGTATTGAAGCTTTCTTT.

The CDR3 region is CAWSVGRGAREKLFF. The CDR3 DNA sequence: TGTGCCTGGAGTGTAGGCAGGGGGGCACGGGAAAAACTGTTTTTT. The chain has TRBV30 and TRBJ1-4, with 7 positions matching TRBD1. This CDR3 is built from 15 residues. Unmatched junction bases numbered 9, after V lost 0 bases and J lost 8 bases. Germline CDR1 reads GTSNPN; CDR2 reads SVGIG (reference sequence).

V is TRBV5-5 and J is TRBJ1-1, with D hard to call. This CDR3 is built from 13 residues. Germline V CDR1 and CDR2: SGHKS, YYEKEE (reference sequence). The V and J ends lost 0 bases and 5 bases respectively, with 8 bases between them. The CDR3 coding sequence is TGTGCCAGCAGCTTGGTTCTCCAGACTGAAGCTTTCTTT. The encoded protein is CASSLVLQTEAFF.

The chain employs TRBV11-2 and TRBJ2-7; D unresolved. Trimming took 3 bases from V and 4 from J, leaving 19 bases between them. This CDR3 has 16 amino acids. Germline assignment: CDR1 SGHAT and CDR2 FQNNGV. CDR3 loop: CASSLPRLGFGYEQYF. In DNA, the CDR3 is TGTGCCAGCAGCTTGCCACGCCTAGGTTTTGGGTACGAGCAGTACTTC.

The chain employs TRBV7-9 and TRBJ2-3, with 7 bases fitting TRBD1. Losses at the gene ends were 1 base for V and 5 bases for J; bases not matched to a gene: 9. Germline CDR1 reads SEHNR; CDR2 reads FQNEAQ (reference sequence). The CDR3 extends over 16 amino acids. As DNA, the CDR3 is TGTGCCAGCAGCTTAGTGTTTGGACAGGCAGGAGATACGCAGTATTTT. Its translation: CASSLVFGQAGDTQYF.

This sequence joins TRBV11-2 and TRBJ2-3, with 8 bases fitting TRBD2. J gave up 2 bases and V 5 bases, and 9 bases lay outside the gene matches. The CDR3 loop spans 16 amino acids. Germline CDR1 reads SGHAT; CDR2 reads FQNNGV. In DNA form, the CDR3 reads TGTGCCAGCAGCCACGAGGGGACTAGTTACACAGATACGCAGTATTTT. Translating gives CASSHEGTSYTDTQYF.